Listed below are T cell receptor beta chains from one sample, sequenced in a study of PD-1 blockade in classical Hodgkin lymphoma. Method: immunoSEQ multiplex PCR; TCRdb's copy keeps in-frame clones and lacks some. The data contain 95,000 to 100,000 clones, more than 85% of them seen just once; the ten biggest clones take up under 8%. The source material was peripheral blood mononuclear cells (PBMCs), sampled before the second cycle of nivolumab. The receptors come from a human donor with classical Hodgkin lymphoma. CDR3s include the opening cysteine and the closing phenylalanine or tryptophan. The order of the fields is D gene, V gene, CDR3 protein. D genes are given only for firm matches.

D: NA; V: TRBV6-6; CDR3: CASSLGRPTVEQYF
D: TRBD1; V: TRBV27; CDR3: CASSLGQGYGYTF
D: TRBD2; V: TRBV4-2; CDR3: CASSQGLAGGYEQYF
D: NA; V: TRBV7-3; CDR3: CASSLPPGGTDTQYF
D: TRBD1; V: TRBV18; CDR3: CASSPRDRVPFFPNEKLFF
D: TRBD2; V: TRBV6-1; CDR3: CASSEGTSNEQYF
D: NA; V: TRBV9; CDR3: CASGGLQPNTEAFF
D: NA; V: TRBV10-3; CDR3: CAINRDISTDTQYF
D: NA; V: TRBV4-1; CDR3: CASSKGGNEAFF
D: NA; V: TRBV9; CDR3: CASSSRQAQDTQYF
D: NA; V: TRBV30; CDR3: CAWSPRLNEQFF
D: TRBD2; V: TRBV7-2; CDR3: CASRLAGGRNTDTQYF
D: NA; V: TRBV11-3; CDR3: CASSWGMNTEAFF
D: NA; V: TRBV28; CDR3: CASSLIVGQVKQYF
D: NA; V: TRBV6-1; CDR3: CASSEALLGTPNTEAFF
D: NA; V: TRBV6-6; CDR3: CASSYSRVGEGYTF
D: NA; V: TRBV9; CDR3: CASSPESAGNTIYF
D: NA; V: TRBV7-6; CDR3: CASSLGGYDSLNTEAFF
D: NA; V: TRBV28; CDR3: CASSFLSFGYSNQPQHF
D: TRBD2; V: TRBV10-1; CDR3: CASSEQRGGYEQYF
D: NA; V: TRBV2; CDR3: CASSEGKGVNYGYTF
D: NA; V: TRBV27; CDR3: CASSPGVINTEAFF
D: NA; V: TRBV9; CDR3: CASSVGGDAYNEQFF
D: NA; V: TRBV6-5; CDR3: CASTGLMEAFF
D: TRBD1; V: TRBV2; CDR3: CASSLHRDRFIESGGELFF
D: NA; V: TRBV25-1; CDR3: CASSEEWGPEAFF